Listed below are T cell receptor beta chains from one sample, sequenced in a study of tumor and adjacent non-tumor tissue in lung cancer. Using its own MiXCR run on the multiplex PCR reads, TCRdb lists one record per CDR3 protein. The repertoire includes fewer than 100,000 distinct CDR3 sequences, 80% to 90% of them detected once, and 51% sits in the top ten. Sequencing input: distant non-tumor lung tissue. These receptors were obtained from a man in his fifties or sixties with non-small cell lung cancer. Both conserved end residues are part of each CDR3. D genes are given only for firm matches.

CDR3 | V | D | J
CASMQDREKLFF | TRBV11-3 | - | TRBJ1-4
CASSYPYRKSSYNEQFF | TRBV6-5 | - | TRBJ2-1
CSVGTSESPEQYF | TRBV29-1 | TRBD2 | TRBJ2-7
CASSLTPNLYGRNTEAFF | TRBV11-3 | - | TRBJ1-1
CASSFVNTQYF | TRBV7-9 | - | TRBJ2-3
CASSSVQVLETQHF | TRBV11-2 | - | TRBJ2-5
CASGGRTGGNNEQFF | TRBV6-1 | TRBD1 | TRBJ2-1
CASSAGKYTQYF | TRBV6-5 | - | TRBJ2-3
CVSSLDGRDVGIYEHYF | TRBV11-2 | - | TRBJ2-7
CASSQQGLQRAEVFF | TRBV13 | - | TRBJ1-1
CASRSGYLNTEAFF | TRBV6-1 | - | TRBJ1-1
CDSSGTFDLISNQPQYF | TRBV6-1 | - | -
CANSPLGTGRNQPQHF | TRBV12-3/TRBV12-4 | TRBD1 | TRBJ1-5
CASSQSSGRAKNIQYF | TRBV11-1 | TRBD2 | TRBJ2-4
CARSFQGADTQYF | TRBV11-3 | TRBD1 | TRBJ2-3
CASSLRGGNTESFF | TRBV5-1 | - | TRBJ1-1
CASSVSSWGSHPQHF | TRBV10-2 | - | TRBJ1-5
CASSLGSCGESQETQYF | TRBV11-3 | - | TRBJ2-5
CVSSQGRGANYGYTF | TRBV4-1 | - | TRBJ1-2
CSAESGGVPSEQFF | TRBV20-1 | TRBD2 | TRBJ2-1
CASSLGRVYGYTF | TRBV12-3/TRBV12-4 | - | TRBJ1-2
CASSQDIAGTTDTQYF | TRBV4-3 | TRBD2 | TRBJ2-3
CASSQDRADTTDTYYF | TRBV4-3 | - | TRBJ2-3
CSVEALGVDYTF | TRBV29-1 | - | TRBJ1-2
CASCGQGVNYGYTF | TRBV4-2 | TRBD1 | TRBJ1-2
CTSSLGGNNNSPLYF | TRBV11-2 | - | TRBJ1-6
CASSVAGKNNEQFF | TRBV9 | - | TRBJ2-1
CASNSRGAGGYRAGELFF | TRBV11-3 | TRBD2 | TRBJ2-2
CSVRPTGREVDEQFF | TRBV20-1 | - | TRBJ2-1
CASSDPALGADTQYF | TRBV6-1 | - | TRBJ2-3
CAGRPFTAGDTEAFF | TRBV6-5 | - | TRBJ1-1
CASSIPTGVHEKLFF | TRBV12-3/TRBV12-4 | - | TRBJ1-4
CSVLGLASSYNAQFF | TRBV20-1 | TRBD2 | TRBJ2-1
CASSFDGGTLVQYF | TRBV11-3 | TRBD2 | TRBJ2-5
CASNPDSTSFGYTF | TRBV4-1 | - | TRBJ1-2
CAISSPISGANYGYTF | TRBV11-3 | - | TRBJ1-2
CANSGSSSRGEKLFF | TRBV11-1 | - | TRBJ1-4
CSVEERVGKSTEAFF | TRBV29-1 | - | TRBJ1-1
CASSQELSYRANVLTF | TRBV4-2 | - | TRBJ2-6
CASSHLVTSGATGELFF | TRBV11-3 | TRBD2 | TRBJ2-2
CASSLSPAPGETQCF | TRBV6-6 | - | TRBJ2-5
CASSLGGDDNSPLHF | TRBV11-2 | - | TRBJ1-6
CASSQRDRGDEPYF | TRBV4-3 | TRBD1 | TRBJ2-7